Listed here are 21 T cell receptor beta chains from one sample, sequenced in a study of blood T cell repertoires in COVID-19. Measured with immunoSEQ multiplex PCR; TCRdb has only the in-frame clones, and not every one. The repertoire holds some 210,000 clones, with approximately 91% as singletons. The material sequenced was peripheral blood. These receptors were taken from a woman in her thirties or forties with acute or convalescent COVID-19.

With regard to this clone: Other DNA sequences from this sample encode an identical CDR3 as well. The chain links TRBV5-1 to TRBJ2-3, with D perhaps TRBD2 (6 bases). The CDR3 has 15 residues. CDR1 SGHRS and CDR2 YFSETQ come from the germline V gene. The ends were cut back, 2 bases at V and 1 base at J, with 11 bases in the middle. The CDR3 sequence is CASSFRGGGTDTQYF. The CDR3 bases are TGCGCCAGCAGCTTCCGGGGAGGAGGCACAGATACGCAGTATTTT.

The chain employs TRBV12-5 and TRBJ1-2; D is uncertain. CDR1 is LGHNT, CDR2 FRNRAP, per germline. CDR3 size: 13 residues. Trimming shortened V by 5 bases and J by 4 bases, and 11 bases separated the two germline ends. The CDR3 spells CASGPQFAYGYTF. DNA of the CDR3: TGTGCTAGTGGTCCACAATTCGCCTATGGCTACACCTTC.

CDR3 nucleotide sequence: TGCGCCAGCAGGCGGACGGGGGTGGACTATGGCTACACCTTC. This encodes CASRRTGVDYGYTF. The chain links TRBV4-1 to TRBJ1-2, with a possible D match to TRBD1 (5 bases). The germline CDR1 and CDR2 sequences are MGHRA and YSYEKL. The length of the CDR3 is 14 residues. Between the trimmed V and J ends, which lost 6 bases and 3 bases, there was a span of 14 bases.

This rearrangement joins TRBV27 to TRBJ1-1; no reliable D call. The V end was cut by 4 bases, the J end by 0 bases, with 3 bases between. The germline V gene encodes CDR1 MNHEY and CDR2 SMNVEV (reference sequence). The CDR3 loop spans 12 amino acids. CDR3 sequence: CASSSVNTEAFF. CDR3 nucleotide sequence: TGTGCCAGCAGTTCCGTGAACACTGAAGCTTTCTTT.

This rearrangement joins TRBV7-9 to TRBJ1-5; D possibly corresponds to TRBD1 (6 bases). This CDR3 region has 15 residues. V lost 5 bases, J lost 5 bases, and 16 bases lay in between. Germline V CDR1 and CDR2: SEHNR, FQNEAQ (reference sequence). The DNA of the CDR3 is TGTGCCAGCAGCAAGACGGGGGGCCGGGATCAGCCCCAGCATTTT. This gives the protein CASSKTGGRDQPQHF.

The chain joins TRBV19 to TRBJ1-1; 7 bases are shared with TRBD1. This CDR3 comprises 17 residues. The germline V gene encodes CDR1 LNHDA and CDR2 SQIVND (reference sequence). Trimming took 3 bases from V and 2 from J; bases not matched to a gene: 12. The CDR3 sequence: CASSIRGRGVNNTEAFF. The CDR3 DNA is TGTGCCAGTAGTATTCGTGGCAGGGGGGTAAATAACACTGAAGCTTTCTTT.

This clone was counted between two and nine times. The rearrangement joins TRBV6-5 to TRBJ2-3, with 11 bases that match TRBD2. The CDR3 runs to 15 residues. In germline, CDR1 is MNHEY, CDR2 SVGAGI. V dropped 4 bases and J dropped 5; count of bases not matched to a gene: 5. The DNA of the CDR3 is TGTGCCAGCAGTTTAGGACTAGCGGGTGTAGATACGCAGTATTTT. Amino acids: CASSLGLAGVDTQYF.

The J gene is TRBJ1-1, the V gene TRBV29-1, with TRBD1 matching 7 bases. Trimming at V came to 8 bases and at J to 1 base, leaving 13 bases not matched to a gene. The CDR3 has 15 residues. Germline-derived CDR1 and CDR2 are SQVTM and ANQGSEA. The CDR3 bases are TGCAGCACCAGGGGGTTTACAGGGCGGAACACTGAAGCTTTCTTT. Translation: CSTRGFTGRNTEAFF.

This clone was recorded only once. CDR3 DNA sequence: TGTGCCAGCAGCTCCCCTGGGACAGGGGGGTCAGATACGCAGTATTTT. Protein product: CASSSPGTGGSDTQYF. This chain uses TRBV27 with TRBJ2-3; 11 positions match TRBD1. V lost 6 bases, J lost 4 bases, and 9 bases stayed unmatched. This CDR3 region has 16 residues. CDR1 and CDR2 from the germline V gene are MNHEY and SMNVEV (reference sequence).

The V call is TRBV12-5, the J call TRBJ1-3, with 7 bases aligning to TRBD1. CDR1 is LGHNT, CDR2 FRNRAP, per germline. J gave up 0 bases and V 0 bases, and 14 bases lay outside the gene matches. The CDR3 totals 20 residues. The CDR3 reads CASGLVPFGQVYSSGNTIYF. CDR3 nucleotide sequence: TGTGCTAGTGGTTTGGTACCCTTCGGACAGGTTTATTCCTCTGGAAACACCATATATTTT.

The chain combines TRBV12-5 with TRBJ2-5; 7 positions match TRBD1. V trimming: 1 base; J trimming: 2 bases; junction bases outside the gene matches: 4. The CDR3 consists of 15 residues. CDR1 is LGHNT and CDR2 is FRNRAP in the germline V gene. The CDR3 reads CASGLGTGDQETQYF. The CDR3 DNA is TGTGCTAGTGGTTTGGGCACAGGGGATCAAGAGACCCAGTACTTC. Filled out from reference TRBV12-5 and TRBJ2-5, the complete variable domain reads DARVTQTPRHKVTEMGQEVTMRCQPILGHNTVFWYRQTMMQGLELLAYFRNRAPLDDSGMPKDRFSAEMPDATLATLKIQPSEPRDSAVYFCASGLGTGDQETQYFGPGTRLLVL.

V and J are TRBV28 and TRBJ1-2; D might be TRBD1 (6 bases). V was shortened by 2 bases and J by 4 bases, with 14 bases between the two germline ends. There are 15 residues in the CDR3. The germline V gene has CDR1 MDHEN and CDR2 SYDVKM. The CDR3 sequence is CASSLVTGTLYGYTF. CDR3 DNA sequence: TGTGCCAGCAGTTTAGTGACAGGAACCCTCTATGGCTACACCTTC.

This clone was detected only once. Here the CDR3 reads CASSFPGQGLTNYGYTF. The CDR3 DNA reads as TGTGCCAGCAGCTTCCCGGGACAGGGGCTGACTAACTATGGCTACACCTTC. The V and J genes are TRBV5-4 and TRBJ1-2, with TRBD1 matching over 10 bases. The CDR3 contains 17 residues. With V trimmed by 2 bases and J by 0 bases, 7 bases remained unmatched. In germline, CDR1 is SGHNT, CDR2 YYREEE (reference sequence).

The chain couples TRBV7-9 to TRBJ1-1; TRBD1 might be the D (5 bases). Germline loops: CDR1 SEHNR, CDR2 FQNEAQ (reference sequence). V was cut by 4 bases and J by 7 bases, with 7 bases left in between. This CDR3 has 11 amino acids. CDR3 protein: CASSSGGEAFF. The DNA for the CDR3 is TGTGCCAGCAGCTCGGGGGGTGAAGCTTTCTTT.

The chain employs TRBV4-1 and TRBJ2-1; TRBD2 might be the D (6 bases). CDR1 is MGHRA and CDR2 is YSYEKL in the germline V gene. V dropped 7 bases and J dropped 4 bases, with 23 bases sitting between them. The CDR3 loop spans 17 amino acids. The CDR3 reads CASTGDLGTGKYNEQFF. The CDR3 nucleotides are TGCGCCAGCACGGGAGATCTCGGGACGGGGAAATACAATGAGCAGTTCTTC.

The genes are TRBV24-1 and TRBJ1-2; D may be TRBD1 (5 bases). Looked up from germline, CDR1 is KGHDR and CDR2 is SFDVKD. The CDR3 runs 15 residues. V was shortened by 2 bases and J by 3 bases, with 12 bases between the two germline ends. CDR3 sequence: CATSDSHRRDYGYTF. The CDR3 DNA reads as TGTGCCACCAGTGATTCGCACAGGAGGGACTATGGCTACACCTTC.

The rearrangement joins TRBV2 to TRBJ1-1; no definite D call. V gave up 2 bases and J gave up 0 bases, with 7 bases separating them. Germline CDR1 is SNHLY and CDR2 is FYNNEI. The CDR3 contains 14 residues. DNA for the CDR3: TGTGCCAGCAGTGAAATTAGATTGAACACTGAAGCTTTCTTT. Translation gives CASSEIRLNTEAFF.

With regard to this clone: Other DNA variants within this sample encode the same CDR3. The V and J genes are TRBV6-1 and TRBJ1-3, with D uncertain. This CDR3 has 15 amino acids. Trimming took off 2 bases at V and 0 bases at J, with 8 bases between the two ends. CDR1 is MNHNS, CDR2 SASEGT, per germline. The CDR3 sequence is CASSEQAFSGNTIYF. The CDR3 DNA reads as TGTGCCAGCAGTGAACAGGCTTTCTCTGGAAACACCATATATTTT.

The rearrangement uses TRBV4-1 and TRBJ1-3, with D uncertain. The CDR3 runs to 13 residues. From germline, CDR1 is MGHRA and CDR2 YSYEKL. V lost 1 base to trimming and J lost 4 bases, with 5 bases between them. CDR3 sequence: CASSQAPGNTIYF. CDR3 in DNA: TGCGCCAGCAGCCAAGCTCCGGGAAACACCATATATTTT.

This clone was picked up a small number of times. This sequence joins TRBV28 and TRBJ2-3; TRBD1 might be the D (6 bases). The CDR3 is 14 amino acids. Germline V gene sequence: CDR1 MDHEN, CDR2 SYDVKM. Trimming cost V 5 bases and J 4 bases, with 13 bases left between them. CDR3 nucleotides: TGTGCCAGCAGTAATCGACAGGCAGCAGATACGCAGTATTTT. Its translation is CASSNRQAADTQYF.

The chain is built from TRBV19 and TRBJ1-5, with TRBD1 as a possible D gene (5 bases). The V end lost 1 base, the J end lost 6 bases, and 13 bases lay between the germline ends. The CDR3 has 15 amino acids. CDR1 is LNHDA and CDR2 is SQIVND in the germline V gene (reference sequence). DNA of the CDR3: TGTGCCAGTAGTATAGTCCAGGGTGTTGGTCAGCCCCAGCATTTT. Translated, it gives CASSIVQGVGQPQHF.